The entry that follows covers one T cell receptor beta chain sequence. A J-beta primer mix and a sample-barcoded 5' primer were used in a second PCR of roughly 7 to 12 cycles. TCRdb independently ran MiXCR on the 5' RACE reads; one entry per CDR3 protein. The profile covers 1 million to 1.2 million distinct CDR3 sequences, with more than 30% appearing a single time and about 12% taken by the ten largest. These data originate in a study of blood T cells in healthy people across ages. Germline V gene data show CDR1 as SNHLY and CDR2 as FYNNEI. This CDR3 has 15 amino acids. Between the trimmed V and J ends, which lost 7 bases and 4 bases, there was a span of 16 bases.

This chain joins TRBV2 and TRBJ2-2; possibly TRBD2 for D (7 bases). Sequencing input: blood. This TCR derives from a man between 18 and 29 years old in good health. The CDR3 loop is CASTWGGGRTGELFF. As DNA, the CDR3 is TGTGCCAGCACTTGGGGCGGGGGCCGCACCGGGGAGCTGTTTTTT.